Shown below are 8 T cell receptor beta chains from a single sample sequenced in a study of T-cell reconstitution after alpha-beta-depleted transplantation in children. TCRbeta library construction was performed incorporating unique molecular identifiers. TCRdb itself ran the PCR reads through MiXCR, one entry per CDR3 protein. This repertoire shows about 500,000 distinct CDR3 sequences, roughly an eighth found once; its top ten account for about 14%. This specimen was PBMCs, mostly from graft donor cells, taken 180 days after TCRalphabeta/CD19-depleted stem cell transplant. These receptors were collected from a female patient aged 2 to 10 who had a stem cell transplant for aplastic anemia, so the T cells may come from the graft donor.

This clonotype has a handful of counts. V is TRBV18 and J is TRBJ2-7; D not resolved. Germline V gene lookup returns CDR1 KGHSH and CDR2 LQKENI. The CDR3 spans 12 residues. V was shortened by 6 bases and J by 2 bases, with 8 bases between the two germline ends. The CDR3 sequence is CASSPTAYEQYF. The CDR3 bases are TGTGCCAGCTCTCCTACCGCCTACGAGCAGTACTTC.

This clonotype turned up a few times. The chain has TRBV5-1 and TRBJ2-5, with 7 bases fitting TRBD2. CDR1 SGHRS and CDR2 YFSETQ come from the germline V gene. J was trimmed by 5 bases and V by 5 bases; bases with no gene match: 6. This CDR3 contains 13 residues. The CDR3 DNA reads TGCGCCAGCAGTTTCGGGAGGCCGGAGACCCAGTACTTC. This translates into CASSFGRPETQYF.

This clonotype was detected only a few times. The chain couples TRBV14 to TRBJ2-7; the match to TRBD1 covers 7 bases. This CDR3 contains 14 residues. Germline V gene sequence: CDR1 SGHDN, CDR2 FVKESK. With V trimmed by 0 bases and J by 3 bases, 2 bases remained unmatched. CDR3 sequence: CASSQDRDSYEQYF. DNA of the CDR3: TGTGCCAGCAGCCAAGATAGGGACAGCTACGAGCAGTACTTC. The full variable domain, rest sourced from reference TRBV14 and TRBJ2-7, is EAGVTQFPSHSVIEKGQTVTLRCDPISGHDNLYWYRRVMGKEIKFLLHFVKESKQDESGMPNNRFLAERTGGTYSTLKVQPAELEDSGVYFCASSQDRDSYEQYFGPGTRLTVT.

The chain couples TRBV7-9 to TRBJ2-1, with TRBD2 matching over 13 bases. Trimming cost V 5 bases and J 9 bases; bases outside gene matches: 13. Germline assignment: CDR1 SEHNR and CDR2 FQNEAQ (reference sequence). This CDR3 contains 17 residues. For the CDR3, the DNA is TGTGCCAGCAGCGGACTAGCGGGAGAGTCCGTGGAGGTTGAGCAGTTCTTC. Its translation is CASSGLAGESVEVEQFF. Based on the CDR3 plus reference TRBV7-9 and TRBJ2-1, the full variable domain is DTGVSQNPRHKITKRGQNVTFRCDPISEHNRLYWYRQTLGQGPEFLTYFQNEAQLEKSRLLSDRFSAERPKGSFSTLEIQRTEQGDSAMYLCASSGLAGESVEVEQFFGPGTRLTVL.

The chain couples TRBV9 to TRBJ2-3; 7 bases map to TRBD1. Losses at the gene ends were 4 bases for V and 6 bases for J; bases not matched to a gene: 5. Looked up from germline, CDR1 is SGDLS and CDR2 is YYNGEE. CDR3 length equals 13 residues. For the CDR3, the DNA is TGTGCCAGCAGCAAAGACAGGGAGGATACGCAGTATTTT. Translated: CASSKDREDTQYF.

This clonotype was observed a few times. J is TRBJ2-4 and V is TRBV6-5, with D perhaps given as TRBD1 or TRBD2 (5 bases each). V gave up 5 bases and J gave up 3 bases, with 14 bases separating them. There are 15 residues in the CDR3. CDR1 is MNHEY, CDR2 SVGAGI, per germline. The CDR3 region has the DNA TGTGCCAGCAGTAACCCCGGGGCGGACAAAAACATTCAGTACTTC. Its protein product is CASSNPGADKNIQYF.

This chain joins TRBV9 and TRBJ2-4, with D perhaps being TRBD1 or TRBD2 (5 bases each). Trimming cost V 4 bases and J 6 bases, with 14 bases left between them. This CDR3 has 14 residues. Germline V gene sequence: CDR1 SGDLS, CDR2 YYNGEE. The CDR3 loop reads CASSPTGQGNIQYF. The CDR3 nucleotides are TGTGCCAGCAGCCCTACGGGGCAGGGAAACATTCAGTACTTC.

This chain uses TRBV7-9 with TRBJ2-2, with D perhaps given as TRBD1 or TRBD2 (5 bases each). Between the trimmed V and J ends, which lost 4 bases and 6 bases, there was a span of 6 bases. The CDR3 loop spans 12 amino acids. Per the germline V gene, CDR1 is SEHNR and CDR2 is FQNEAQ (reference sequence). The CDR3 DNA reads TGTGCCAGCAGCTGGGGGTCCGGGGAGCTGTTTTTT. It encodes CASSWGSGELFF.